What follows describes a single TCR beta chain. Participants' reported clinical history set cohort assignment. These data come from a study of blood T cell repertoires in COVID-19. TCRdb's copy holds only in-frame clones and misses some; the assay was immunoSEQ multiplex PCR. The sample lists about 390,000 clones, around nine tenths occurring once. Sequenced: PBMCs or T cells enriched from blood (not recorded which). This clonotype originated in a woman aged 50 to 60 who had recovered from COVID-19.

CDR3 coding DNA: TGTGCCACCTCGGGAGGGCTCAACACTGAAGCTTTCTTT. Amino acid sequence: CATSGGLNTEAFF. This chain links TRBV3-1 (or the pseudogene TRBV3-2) with TRBJ1-1; no reliable D call. The CDR3 covers 13 residues. Germline CDR1 is LGHDT and CDR2 is YNNKEL (reference sequence). V shed 10 bases and J shed 2 bases, with 14 bases lying between them.